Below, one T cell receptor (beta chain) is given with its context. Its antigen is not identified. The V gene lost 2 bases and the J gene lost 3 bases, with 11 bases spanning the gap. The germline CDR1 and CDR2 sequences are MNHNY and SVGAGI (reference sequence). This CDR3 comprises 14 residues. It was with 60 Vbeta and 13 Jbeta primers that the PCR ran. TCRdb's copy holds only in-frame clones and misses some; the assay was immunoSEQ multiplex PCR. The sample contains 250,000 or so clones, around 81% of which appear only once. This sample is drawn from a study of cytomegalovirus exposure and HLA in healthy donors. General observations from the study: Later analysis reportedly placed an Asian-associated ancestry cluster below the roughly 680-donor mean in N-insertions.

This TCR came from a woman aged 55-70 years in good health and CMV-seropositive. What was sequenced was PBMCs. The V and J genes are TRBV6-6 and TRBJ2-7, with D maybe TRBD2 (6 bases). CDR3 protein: CASSYAAGHYEQYF. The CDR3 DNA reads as TGTGCCAGCAGTTACGCTGCGGGGCACTACGAGCAGTACTTC.